This T cell receptor (beta chain) was identified during a study of T cells and Merkel cell carcinoma outcomes. The study, taken as a whole, reports: Repertoire plus T-cell density reportedly predicted Merkel cell carcinoma outcomes.

Notes on this clone: The antigen is unknown.

TCRdb's table, derived via immunoSEQ multiplex PCR, lists solely in-frame clones and lacks some. The sample records about 15,000 clones, more than 75% being singletons. Germline V gene sequence: CDR1 SQVTM, CDR2 ANQGSEA. V was trimmed by 6 bases and J by 2 bases, leaving 7 bases between them. The CDR3 is made up of 11 amino acids. Sequencing used tumor tissue from Merkel cell carcinoma. This TCR came from a human donor with Merkel cell carcinoma. The genes are TRBV29-1 and TRBJ2-5; D remains ambiguous. This CDR3 reads CSVSAQETQYF. DNA for the CDR3: TGCAGCGTATCCGCGCAAGAGACCCAGTACTTC.